The next 10 T cell receptor beta chains were all read from a single sample in a study of blood T cell repertoires in COVID-19. Generated by immunoSEQ multiplex PCR, the TCRdb table keeps only in-frame clones and is missing some. In the table there are 150,000 or so clones, 85% to 90% of which are singletons. Input material: peripheral blood. All receptors derive from an elderly man with acute or convalescent COVID-19.

This sequence joins TRBV5-1 and TRBJ2-7, with a weak D call TRBD2 (5 bases). There are 14 residues in the CDR3. V gave up 1 base and J gave up 0 bases, with 8 bases separating them. The germline gives CDR1 SGHRS, CDR2 YFSETQ. The CDR3 loop reads CASSLFSDSYEQYF. CDR3 DNA: TGCGCCAGCAGCTTGTTTAGCGACTCCTACGAGCAGTACTTC.

V gene TRBV5-1 combines with J gene TRBJ2-2; D remains ambiguous. V lost 0 bases, J lost 1 base, and 4 bases lay in between. This CDR3 is 14 amino acids long. The V gene's germline CDR1 is SGHRS and CDR2 YFSETQ. The CDR3 coding sequence is TGCGCCAGCAGCTTGGTAAAGAACACCGGGGAGCTGTTTTTT. Its translation: CASSLVKNTGELFF.

The chain recombines TRBV11-2 with TRBJ2-7, with D tentatively TRBD1 (6 bases). CDR1 SGHAT and CDR2 FQNNGV come from the germline V gene. The CDR3 totals 14 residues. Trimming stripped 5 bases from V and 0 bases from J, with 11 bases between. The DNA of the CDR3 is TGTGCCAGCAGCCGTGGACAGAGCTCCTACGAGCAGTACTTC. Translating it yields CASSRGQSSYEQYF.

The genes are TRBV21-1 and TRBJ1-5; the table's D gene call, TRBD1, was not cross checked with the DNA. TRBV21-1 is given as a pseudogene. This CDR3 has 15 residues. For the CDR3, the DNA is TGTGCCAGCAGCGAGAAACAGGGAGTTGTTCAGCCCCAGCATTTT. It translates to CASSEKQGVVQPQHF.

The chain recombines TRBV9 with TRBJ1-2, with a tentative D call TRBD1 (6 bases). Germline V gives CDR1 SGDLS, CDR2 YYNGEE. Trimming pared 3 bases from V and 2 bases from J, leaving 14 bases between. The CDR3 is made up of 15 amino acids. The CDR3 nucleotides read TGTGCCAGCAGCGGAAACAGGGTTTTGAACTATGGCTACACCTTC. Translating gives CASSGNRVLNYGYTF. Full variable domain (outside the CDR3, taken from reference TRBV9 and TRBJ1-2): DSGVTQTPKHLITATGQRVTLRCSPRSGDLSVYWYQQSLDQGLQFLIQYYNGEERAKGNILERFSAQQFPDLHSELNLSSLELGDSALYFCASSGNRVLNYGYTFGSGTRLTVV.

The chain carries TRBV6-5 and TRBJ1-5, with 7 nucleotides matching TRBD1. Germline loops: CDR1 MNHEY, CDR2 SVGAGI. With V trimmed by 4 bases and J by 6 bases, 9 bases remained unmatched. This CDR3 is 15 amino acids long. CDR3: CASSLTAGGFQPQHF. CDR3 in DNA: TGTGCCAGCAGTTTAACGGCAGGGGGTTTTCAGCCCCAGCATTTT.

J is TRBJ1-5 and V is TRBV7-8, with D tentatively TRBD1 (5 bases). The germline V and J ends were trimmed by 0 bases and 4 bases, with 10 bases remaining between them. The CDR3 runs to 15 residues. CDR1 SGHVS and CDR2 FQNEAQ come from the germline V gene. The CDR3 region is CASSLAQGRNQPQHF. The CDR3 nucleotides read TGTGCCAGCAGCTTAGCCCAGGGCCGGAATCAGCCCCAGCATTTT.

V is TRBV5-6 and J is TRBJ2-1, with D possibly TRBD1 on 5 matching bases. The germline CDR1 and CDR2 sequences are SGHDT and YYEEEE. The V gene lost 4 bases and the J gene lost 8 bases, with 19 bases spanning the gap. This CDR3 has 15 amino acids. This CDR3 reads CASSPQGKRSDEQFF. The CDR3 DNA reads TGTGCCAGCAGCCCGCAGGGAAAGCGCAGCGATGAGCAGTTCTTC. The full variable domain, completed using reference TRBV5-6 and TRBJ2-1, is DAGVTQSPTHLIKTRGQQVTLRCSPKSGHDTVSWYQQALGQGPQFIFQYYEEEERQRGNFPDRFSGHQFPNYSSELNVNALLLGDSALYLCASSPQGKRSDEQFFGPGTRLTVL.

The chain uses TRBV6-5 and TRBJ1-1; 7 nucleotides match TRBD1. This CDR3 has 14 amino acids. Germline CDR1 is MNHEY and CDR2 is SVGAGI. Germline trimming cut 7 bases from V and 0 bases from J; bases unmatched to any gene: 5. This chain's CDR3 is CASKEGQLNTEAFF. The CDR3 region has the DNA TGTGCCAGCAAAGAGGGACAGCTGAACACTGAAGCTTTCTTT.

The V and J genes are TRBV2 and TRBJ1-1; possibly TRBD1 for D (6 bases). CDR1 is SNHLY and CDR2 is FYNNEI in the germline V gene. Trimming stripped 5 bases from V and 5 bases from J, with 18 bases between. The CDR3 is 15 residues long. The CDR3 spells CASSPGSQGGTEAFF. Here the CDR3 DNA reads TGTGCCAGCAGTCCCGGGTCACAGGGTGGGACTGAAGCTTTCTTT.